The clone carrying this T cell receptor (beta chain) came up a few times. Its antigen is as yet unknown. CDR1 is SGHTA and CDR2 is FQGNSA in the germline V gene. Between the trimmed V and J ends, which lost 2 bases and 2 bases, there was a span of 12 bases. There are 15 residues in the CDR3. The authors reverse transcribed all of the isolated RNA, so sequencing captured expressed TCRB transcripts. Assay used: immunoSEQ multiplex PCR; TCRdb lists only in-frame clones, some missing. The sample consists of 120,000 to 150,000 clones, 13% of them appearing once. Sorting that relied on CD45RO/CCR7/CD25/CD127/CD95/CD27 yielded CD4+ naive, central memory, regulatory and stem cell-like memory cells. Sorted populations were all over 98% pure. These data come from a study of beta chain features in type 1 diabetes. Study-wide results and limits: Lower insertion and higher deletion counts appeared at VDJ junctions in type 1 diabetes patients. Type 1 diabetes patients had TCRB CDR3s that were shorter (moderately but significantly so) in all four CD4+ subsets. In the patient group, naive, central memory and Treg TCRB repertoires seemed more alike than in the healthy donor group.

The material sequenced was central memory CD4+ T cells from blood. The TCR originated in a man between 18 and 29 years old with type 1 diabetes. The chain combines TRBV7-2 with TRBJ1-1; D unclear. The CDR3 sequence: CASSLLKWGNTEAFF. In DNA, the CDR3 is TGTGCCAGCAGCTTACTAAAGTGGGGAAACACTGAAGCTTTCTTT.